This TCR beta chain was profiled in a study of T cells after yellow fever vaccination. Across the study: CD3, CD45RA, CCR7 and CD95 staining defined sorted EM, EMRA, CM and Tscm cells. Study findings and constraints: Within the sorted memory subsets, almost all vaccine-responding clonotypes could not be detected on day 0.

This clonotype was seen at least ten times. The V end lost 3 bases, the J end lost 6 bases, and 14 bases lay between the germline ends. CDR1 is MNHNS, CDR2 SASEGT, per germline. The CDR3 length is 14 residues. It was through 5'RACE template switching that TCR cDNA was made, with a universal primer site and UMIs added. TCRdb reprocessed the 5' RACE reads with MiXCR, giving one entry per CDR3 protein. The sample contains approximately 31,000 distinct CDR3 sequences, roughly a tenth of which appear only once. Material: PBMCs, either bulk or a sorted T-cell subset (CD4+, CD8+, memory, or dextramer-sorted; not recorded which), obtained more than 14 days after the first yellow fever vaccination. The chain couples TRBV6-1 to TRBJ1-2; D call uncertain. The source of this sequence is a man between 18 and 29 years old who received the YFV17D yellow fever vaccine. The chain's CDR3 is CASSEDPLRDGYTF. The CDR3 nucleotides are TGTGCCAGCAGTGAGGATCCTCTGCGGGATGGCTACACCTTC.